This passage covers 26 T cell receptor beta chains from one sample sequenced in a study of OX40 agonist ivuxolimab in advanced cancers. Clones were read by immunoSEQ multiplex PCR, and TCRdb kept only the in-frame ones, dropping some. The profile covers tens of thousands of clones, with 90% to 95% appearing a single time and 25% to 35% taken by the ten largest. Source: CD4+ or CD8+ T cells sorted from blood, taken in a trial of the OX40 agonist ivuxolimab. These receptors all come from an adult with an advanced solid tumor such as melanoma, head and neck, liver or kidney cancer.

The CDR3 spells CASSPSLLAGEGTGELFF. CDR3 DNA sequence: TGTGCCAGCAGCCCTAGCCTTCTGGCGGGAGAAGGCACCGGGGAGCTGTTTTTT. The chain has TRBV7-2 and TRBJ2-2, with TRBD2 matching 7 bases. The V gene's germline CDR1 is SGHTA and CDR2 FQGNSA. With V trimmed by 5 bases and J by 4 bases, 16 bases remained unmatched. The CDR3 runs 18 residues.

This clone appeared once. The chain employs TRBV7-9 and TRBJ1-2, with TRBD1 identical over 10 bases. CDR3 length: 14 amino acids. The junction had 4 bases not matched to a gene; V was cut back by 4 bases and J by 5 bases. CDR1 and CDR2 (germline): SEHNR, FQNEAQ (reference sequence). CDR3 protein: CASSSRTGGYGYTF. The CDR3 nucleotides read TGTGCCAGCAGCTCCAGGACAGGGGGGTATGGCTACACCTTC.

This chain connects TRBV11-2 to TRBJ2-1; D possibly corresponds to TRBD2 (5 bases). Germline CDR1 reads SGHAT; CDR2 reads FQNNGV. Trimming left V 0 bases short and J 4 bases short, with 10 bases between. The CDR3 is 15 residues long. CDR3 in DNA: TGTGCCAGCAGCTTAGATGAGGGTCGTTACAATGAGCAGTTCTTC. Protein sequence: CASSLDEGRYNEQFF. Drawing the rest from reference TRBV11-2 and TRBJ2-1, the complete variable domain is EAGVAQSPRYKIIEKRQSVAFWCNPISGHATLYWYQQILGQGPKLLIQFQNNGVVDDSQLPKDRFSAERLKGVDSTLKIQPAKLEDSAVYLCASSLDEGRYNEQFFGPGTRLTVL.

CDR3: CASSSLAEGRGGELFF. The CDR3 DNA reads TGTGCCAGCAGCTCACTAGCGGAGGGCCGGGGCGGGGAGCTGTTTTTT. The chain has TRBV13 and TRBJ2-2; 8 bases line up with TRBD2. J lost 7 bases, V lost 4 bases, and 11 bases had no gene match. The CDR3 is 16 residues long. Germline V gene sequence: CDR1 PRHDT, CDR2 FYEKMQ (reference sequence).

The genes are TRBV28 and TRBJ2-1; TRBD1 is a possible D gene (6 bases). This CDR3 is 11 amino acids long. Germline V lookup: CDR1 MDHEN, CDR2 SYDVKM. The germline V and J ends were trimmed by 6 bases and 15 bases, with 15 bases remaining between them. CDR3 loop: CASSPPGVLFF. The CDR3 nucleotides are TGTGCCAGCAGCCCCCCAGGGGTCCTGTTCTTC.

CDR3 protein: CASSQPGRTQETQYF. The CDR3 region has the DNA TGTGCCAGCAGTCAACCGGGGAGGACCCAAGAGACCCAGTACTTC. The chain recombines TRBV28 with TRBJ2-5; possible D gene TRBD2, 6 bases. Germline V gene lookup returns CDR1 MDHEN and CDR2 SYDVKM. This CDR3 has 15 residues. The germline V and J ends were trimmed by 5 bases and 1 base, with 14 bases remaining between them.

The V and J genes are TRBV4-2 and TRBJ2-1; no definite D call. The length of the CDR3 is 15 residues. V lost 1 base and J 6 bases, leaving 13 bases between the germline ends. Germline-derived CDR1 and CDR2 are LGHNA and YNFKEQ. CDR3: CASSQGKETPNEQFF. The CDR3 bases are TGTGCCAGCAGCCAAGGTAAAGAGACCCCCAATGAGCAGTTCTTC.

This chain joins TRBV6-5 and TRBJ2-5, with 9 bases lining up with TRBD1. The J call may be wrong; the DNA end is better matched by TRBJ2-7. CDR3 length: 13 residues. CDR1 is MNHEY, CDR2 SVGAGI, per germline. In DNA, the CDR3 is TGTGCCAGCGGTGGACAGGGGACCTACGAGCAGTACTTC. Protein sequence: CASGGQGTYEQYF.

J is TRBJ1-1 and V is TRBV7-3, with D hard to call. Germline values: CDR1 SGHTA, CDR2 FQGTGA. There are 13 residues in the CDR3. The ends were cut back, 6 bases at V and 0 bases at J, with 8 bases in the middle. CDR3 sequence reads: CASRSGVNTEAFF. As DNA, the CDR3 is TGTGCCAGCAGGTCAGGTGTGAACACTGAAGCTTTCTTT.

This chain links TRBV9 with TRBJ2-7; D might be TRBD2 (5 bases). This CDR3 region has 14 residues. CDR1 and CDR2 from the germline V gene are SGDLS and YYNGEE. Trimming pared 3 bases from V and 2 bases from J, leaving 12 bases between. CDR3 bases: TGTGCCAGCAGCGGTGAGACTAACGCCTACGAGCAGTACTTC. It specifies CASSGETNAYEQYF.

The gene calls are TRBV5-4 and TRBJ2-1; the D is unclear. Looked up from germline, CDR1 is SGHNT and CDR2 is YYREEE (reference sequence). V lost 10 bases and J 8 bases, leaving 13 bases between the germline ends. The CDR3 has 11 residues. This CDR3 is CACLSRDEQFF. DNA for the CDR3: TGTGCCTGCTTAAGTCGCGATGAGCAGTTCTTC.

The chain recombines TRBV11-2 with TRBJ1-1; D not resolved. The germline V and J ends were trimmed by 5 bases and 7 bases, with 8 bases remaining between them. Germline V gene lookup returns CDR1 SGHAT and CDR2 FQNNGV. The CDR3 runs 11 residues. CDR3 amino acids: CASSQDGEAFF. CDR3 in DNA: TGTGCCAGCAGCCAAGACGGTGAAGCTTTCTTT.

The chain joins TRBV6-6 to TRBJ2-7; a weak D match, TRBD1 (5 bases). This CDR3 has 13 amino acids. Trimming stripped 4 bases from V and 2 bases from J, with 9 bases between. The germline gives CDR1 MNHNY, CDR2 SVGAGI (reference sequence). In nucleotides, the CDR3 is TGTGCCAGCAGTTCCAGGGTTACCTACGAGCAGTACTTC. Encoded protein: CASSSRVTYEQYF.

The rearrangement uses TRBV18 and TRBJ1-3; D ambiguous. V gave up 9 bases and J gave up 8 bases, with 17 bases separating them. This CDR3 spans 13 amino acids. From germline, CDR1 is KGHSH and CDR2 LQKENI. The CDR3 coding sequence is TGTGCCAGTCGAGTGGCCCGGGAGGACACCATATATTTT. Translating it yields CASRVAREDTIYF.

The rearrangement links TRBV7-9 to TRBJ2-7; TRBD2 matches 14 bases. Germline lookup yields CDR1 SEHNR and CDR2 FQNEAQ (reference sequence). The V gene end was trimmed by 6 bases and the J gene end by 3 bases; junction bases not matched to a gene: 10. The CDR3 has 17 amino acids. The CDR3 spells CASRAGTSGSSGYEQYF. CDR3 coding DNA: TGTGCCAGCAGGGCCGGGACTAGCGGGAGTTCGGGCTACGAGCAGTACTTC.

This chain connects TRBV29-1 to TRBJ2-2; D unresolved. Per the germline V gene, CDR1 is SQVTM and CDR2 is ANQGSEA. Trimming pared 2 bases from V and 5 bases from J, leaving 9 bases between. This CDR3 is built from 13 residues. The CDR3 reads CSVERMGTGELFF. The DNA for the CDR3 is TGCAGCGTTGAACGGATGGGGACCGGGGAGCTGTTTTTT.

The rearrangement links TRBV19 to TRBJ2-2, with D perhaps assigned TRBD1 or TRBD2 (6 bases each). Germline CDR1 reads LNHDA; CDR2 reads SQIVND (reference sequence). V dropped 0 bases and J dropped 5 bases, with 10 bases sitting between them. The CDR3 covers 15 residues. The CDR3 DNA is TGTGCCAGTAGTATAGAAGGGGGACTTACCGGGGAGCTGTTTTTT. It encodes CASSIEGGLTGELFF.

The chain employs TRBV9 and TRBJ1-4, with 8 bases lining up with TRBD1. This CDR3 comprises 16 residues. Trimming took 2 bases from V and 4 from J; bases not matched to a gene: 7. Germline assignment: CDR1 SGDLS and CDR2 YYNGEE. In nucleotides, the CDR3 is TGTGCCAGCAGCGTCTCTCCGGACAGGGTTAATGAAAAACTGTTTTTT. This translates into CASSVSPDRVNEKLFF. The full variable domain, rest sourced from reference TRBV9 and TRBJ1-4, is DSGVTQTPKHLITATGQRVTLRCSPRSGDLSVYWYQQSLDQGLQFLIQYYNGEERAKGNILERFSAQQFPDLHSELNLSSLELGDSALYFCASSVSPDRVNEKLFFGSGTQLSVL.

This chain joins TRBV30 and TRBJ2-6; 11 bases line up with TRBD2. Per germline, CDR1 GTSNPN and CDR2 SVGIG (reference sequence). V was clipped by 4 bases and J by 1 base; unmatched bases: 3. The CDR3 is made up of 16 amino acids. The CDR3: CAWMTSGDSGANVLTF. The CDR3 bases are TGTGCCTGGATGACTAGCGGGGATTCTGGGGCCAACGTCCTGACTTTC.

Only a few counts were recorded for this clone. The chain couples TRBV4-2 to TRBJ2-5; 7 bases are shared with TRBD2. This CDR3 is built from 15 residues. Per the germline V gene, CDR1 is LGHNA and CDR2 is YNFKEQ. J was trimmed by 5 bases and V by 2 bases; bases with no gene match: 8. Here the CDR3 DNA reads TGTGCCAGCAGCCAAACCGGACTAGATGGGGAGACCCAGTACTTC. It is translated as CASSQTGLDGETQYF.

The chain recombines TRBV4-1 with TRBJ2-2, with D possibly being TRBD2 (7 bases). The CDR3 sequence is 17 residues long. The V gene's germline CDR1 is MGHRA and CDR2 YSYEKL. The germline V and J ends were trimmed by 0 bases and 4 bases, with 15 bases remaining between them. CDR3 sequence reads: CASSQDQGGGPTGELFF. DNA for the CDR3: TGCGCCAGCAGCCAAGATCAAGGGGGAGGGCCCACCGGGGAGCTGTTTTTT.

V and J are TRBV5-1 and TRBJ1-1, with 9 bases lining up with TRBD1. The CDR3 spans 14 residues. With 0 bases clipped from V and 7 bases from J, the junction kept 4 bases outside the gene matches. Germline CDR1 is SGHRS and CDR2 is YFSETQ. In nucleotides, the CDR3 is TGCGCCAGCAGCTTGGTCGGGACAGGGAATGAAGCTTTCTTT. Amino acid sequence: CASSLVGTGNEAFF.

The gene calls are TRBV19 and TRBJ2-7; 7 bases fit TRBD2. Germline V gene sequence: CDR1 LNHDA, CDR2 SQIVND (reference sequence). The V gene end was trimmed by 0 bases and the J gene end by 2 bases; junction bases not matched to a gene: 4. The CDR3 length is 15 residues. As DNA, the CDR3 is TGTGCCAGTAGTATAGAGGGACTACCGGCCTACGAGCAGTACTTC. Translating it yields CASSIEGLPAYEQYF.

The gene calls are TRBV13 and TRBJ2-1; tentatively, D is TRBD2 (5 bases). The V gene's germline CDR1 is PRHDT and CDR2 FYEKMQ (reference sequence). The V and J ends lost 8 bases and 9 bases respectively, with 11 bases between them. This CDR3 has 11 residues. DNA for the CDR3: TGTGCCAGCGAGGGAAAGGGTGAGCAGTTCTTC. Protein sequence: CASEGKGEQFF. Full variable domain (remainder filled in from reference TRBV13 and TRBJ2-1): AAGVIQSPRHLIKEKRETATLKCYPIPRHDTVYWYQQGPGQDPQFLISFYEKMQSDKGSIPDRFSAQQFSDYHSELNMSSLELGDSALYFCASEGKGEQFFGPGTRLTVL.

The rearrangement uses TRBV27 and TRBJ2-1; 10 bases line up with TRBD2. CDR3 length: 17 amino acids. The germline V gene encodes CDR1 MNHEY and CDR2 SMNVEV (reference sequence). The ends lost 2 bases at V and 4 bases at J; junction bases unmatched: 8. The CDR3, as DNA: TGTGCCAGCAGTTTAGGCCTAGCGGGAGCCGGTTACAATGAGCAGTTCTTC. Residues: CASSLGLAGAGYNEQFF.

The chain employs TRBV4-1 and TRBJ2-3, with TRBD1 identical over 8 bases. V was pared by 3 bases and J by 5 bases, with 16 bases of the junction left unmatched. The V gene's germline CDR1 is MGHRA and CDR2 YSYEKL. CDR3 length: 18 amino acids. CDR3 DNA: TGCGCCAGCAGCCAGATACCCCCCGGGACAGGTGCACAAGATACGCAGTATTTT. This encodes CASSQIPPGTGAQDTQYF.